This TCR beta chain was retrieved from a study of preoperative IRX-2 immunotherapy in early breast cancer (dated by TCRdb to 2018 to 2020). Receptors were amplified or captured by the immunoSEQ multiplex PCR assay. Held by TCRdb, this immuneACCESS table contains in-frame sequences only and omits some clones. Under half of the omission traces to an unresolved V gene where checked; the cause of the rest is unknown. This sample comprises some 59,000 clones, approximately 94% of them detected only once. The top ten clones comprise roughly 1.5% of the sample. Sample treatment or condition, as interpreted from the label and publication: preoperative locoregional IRX-2 cytokine immunotherapy. The samples were obtained from a phase Ib study that tested preoperative, locoregional IRX-2 cytokine immunotherapy meant to prime immune responses. The donors were early-stage breast cancer patients who were given IRX-2 prior to surgery.

Spanning cysteine to phenylalanine, the CDR3 consists of 14 amino acids. Of all the DNA, just the CDR3 is kept, 42 bases in frame from base 1. According to the germline V gene, CDR1 reads ENHRY and CDR2 reads SYGVKD. Relative to germline, V is 0 bases shorter and J is 3 bases shorter, with 8 bases between their ends. In this sample, this clone turned up once. The antigen it recognizes is unknown. Base qualities are not recorded, but no much larger clone differs from it by a single base. This TCR was sampled from a human donor with breast cancer. The chain employs TRBV10-3 and TRBJ2-5; no D gene call is confident. Sampling was performed from a patient treated with IRX-2 immunotherapy. Read as DNA, the sequence is TGTGCCATCAGTGAGTCGGGAAGGGAAGAGACCCAGTACTTC. Its protein is CAISESGREETQYF.